This T cell receptor (beta chain) was sequenced for a study of blood T cell repertoires in COVID-19. At the level of the study: Collection of acute and convalescent COVID-19 samples took place in the United States, Italy and Spain.

Study members were between about 18 and 95 years old and lived in 20 to 25 US regions. The CDR3 consists of 15 residues. V lost 5 bases and J lost 2; bases outside the gene matches: 4. Per germline, CDR1 SGHTA and CDR2 FQGNSA. The table came from immunoSEQ multiplex PCR; TCRdb's copy has only in-frame clones and leaves some out. The repertoire has 240,000 or so clones, roughly 82% of them found once; the top ten carry around 2%. V and J are TRBV7-2 and TRBJ2-3, with 10 bases that match TRBD2. The receptor comes from a woman aged 45-60 years who had recovered from COVID-19. The sample consisted of PBMCs or T cells enriched from blood (not recorded which). DNA of the CDR3: TGTGCCAGCAGCATTAGCGGGGGGCCCACAGATACGCAGTATTTT. It codes for CASSISGGPTDTQYF.